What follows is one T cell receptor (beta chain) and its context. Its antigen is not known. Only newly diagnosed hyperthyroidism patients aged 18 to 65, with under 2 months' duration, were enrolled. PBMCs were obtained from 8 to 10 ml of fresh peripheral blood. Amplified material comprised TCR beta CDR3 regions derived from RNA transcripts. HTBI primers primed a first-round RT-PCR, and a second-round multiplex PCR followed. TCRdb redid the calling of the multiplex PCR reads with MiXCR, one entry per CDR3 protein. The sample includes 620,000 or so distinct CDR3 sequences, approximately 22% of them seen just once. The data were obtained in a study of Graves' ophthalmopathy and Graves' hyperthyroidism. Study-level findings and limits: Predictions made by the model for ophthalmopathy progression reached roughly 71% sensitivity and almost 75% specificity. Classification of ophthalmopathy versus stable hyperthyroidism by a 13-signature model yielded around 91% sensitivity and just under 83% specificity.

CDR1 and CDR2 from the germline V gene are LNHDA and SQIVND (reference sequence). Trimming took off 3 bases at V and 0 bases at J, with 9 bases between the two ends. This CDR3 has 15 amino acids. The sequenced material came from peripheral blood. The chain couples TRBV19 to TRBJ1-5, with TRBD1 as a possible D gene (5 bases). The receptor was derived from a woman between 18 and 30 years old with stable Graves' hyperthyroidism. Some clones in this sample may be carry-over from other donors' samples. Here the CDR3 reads CASSMTDYSNQPQHF. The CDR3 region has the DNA TGTGCCAGTAGTATGACAGACTATAGCAATCAGCCCCAGCATTTT.